The 9 T cell receptor beta chains presented below share a single source sample, sequenced in a study of cytomegalovirus exposure and HLA in healthy donors. It was with 60 Vbeta and 13 Jbeta primers that the PCR ran. Sequencing was performed with immunoSEQ multiplex PCR; in TCRdb, only in-frame clones are kept and a portion is missing. The sample includes 95,000 to 150,000 clones, about three quarters seen only once; the top ten take 2.7%. Material: PBMCs. The receptors stem from a woman aged 40 to 49 in good health and CMV-seropositive.

The V and J genes are TRBV6-5 and TRBJ2-1, with D perhaps matching TRBD2 (5 bases). The V gene's germline CDR1 is MNHEY and CDR2 SVGAGI. V dropped 2 bases and J dropped 9 bases, with 8 bases sitting between them. The CDR3 extends over 12 amino acids. CDR3 amino acids: CASSYPGIEQFF. The DNA of the CDR3 is TGTGCCAGCAGTTACCCGGGGATTGAGCAGTTCTTC.

CDR3: CASTGTGGGYTF. In nucleotides, the CDR3 is TGTGCCAGCACCGGGACAGGGGGCGGCTACACCTTC. This sequence joins TRBV6-5 and TRBJ1-2, with 12 positions matching TRBD1. CDR3 length equals 12 residues. J lost 8 bases, V lost 7 bases, and 2 bases had no gene match. Germline assignment: CDR1 MNHEY and CDR2 SVGAGI.

The CDR3 region is CASSLDRDDGYTF. The CDR3 bases are TGCGCCAGCAGCTTGGACAGGGATGATGGCTACACCTTC. The V call is TRBV5-1, the J call TRBJ1-2; tentatively, D is TRBD1 (6 bases). CDR3 length: 13 amino acids. V shed 0 bases and J shed 6 bases, with 9 bases lying between them. Germline V gene lookup returns CDR1 SGHRS and CDR2 YFSETQ.

This sequence joins TRBV15 and TRBJ1-1; no firm D call. Germline CDR1 is LNHNV and CDR2 is YYDKDF (reference sequence). CDR3 length equals 14 residues. V lost 3 bases and J 1 base, leaving 9 bases between the germline ends. The CDR3 nucleotides read TGTGCCACCAGCAGGGAAGGAGGGAACACTGAAGCTTTCTTT. This gives the protein CATSREGGNTEAFF.

The rearrangement links TRBV6-5 to TRBJ2-5; TRBD2 matches at 7 bases. Matching the DNA end better, TRBJ2-7 makes the J call doubtful. Germline loops: CDR1 MNHEY, CDR2 SVGAGI. The length of the CDR3 is 15 residues. The CDR3 reads CASSYGGGGTYEQYF. In nucleotides, the CDR3 is TGTGCCAGCAGTTACGGCGGCGGGGGTACCTACGAGCAGTACTTC.

The V call is TRBV27, the J call TRBJ1-6; 10 bases map to TRBD1. The germline V gene has CDR1 MNHEY and CDR2 SMNVEV (reference sequence). The trim removed 5 bases at V and 7 bases at J, leaving 14 bases unmatched. This CDR3 comprises 18 residues. The CDR3 sequence is CASSDRGHVSLLNSPLHF. The CDR3 DNA sequence: TGTGCCAGCAGTGACAGGGGGCATGTTTCCCTTTTAAATTCACCCCTCCACTTT.

The chain couples TRBV9 to TRBJ1-2; D ambiguous. The V gene's germline CDR1 is SGDLS and CDR2 YYNGEE. Deletions cut 0 bases from V and 3 bases from J, with 6 bases between. This CDR3 region has 13 residues. CDR3 amino acids: CASSVVEDYGYTF. CDR3 DNA: TGTGCCAGCAGCGTAGTGGAGGACTATGGCTACACCTTC.

This sequence joins TRBV2 and TRBJ2-2; 7 bases align to TRBD2. This CDR3 region has 15 residues. Germline CDR1 reads SNHLY; CDR2 reads FYNNEI. J was trimmed by 5 bases and V by 7 bases; bases with no gene match: 10. The CDR3 region is CASNSAGLGTGELFF. CDR3 DNA sequence: TGTGCCAGCAACTCAGCGGGATTAGGAACCGGGGAGCTGTTTTTT. The variable domain in full, completed from reference TRBV2 and TRBJ2-2, reads EPEVTQTPSHQVTQMGQEVILRCVPISNHLYFYWYRQILGQKVEFLVSFYNNEISEKSEIFDDQFSVERPDGSNFTLKIRSTKLEDSAMYFCASNSAGLGTGELFFGEGSRLTVL.

This chain joins TRBV6-5 and TRBJ2-7; 7 positions agree with TRBD1. The length of the CDR3 is 15 residues. Per the germline V gene, CDR1 is MNHEY and CDR2 is SVGAGI. J gave up 1 base and V 6 bases, and 9 bases lay outside the gene matches. This CDR3 is CASRTDRDKSYEQYF. In DNA form, the CDR3 reads TGTGCCAGCAGGACCGACAGGGATAAGTCCTACGAGCAGTACTTC.